Following are 4 T cell receptor beta chains from one sample sequenced in a study of CD8 T cells in Susac syndrome. The authors reverse transcribed roughly 0.45 to 1 ug RNA with random hexamers. One entry per CDR3 protein results from TCRdb running MiXCR on the immunoSEQ multiplex PCR reads. In the table there are around 230,000 distinct CDR3 sequences, roughly 95% of which are singletons. The sequenced material came from CD4+ T cells from PBMCs. The receptor source for this set is a human donor with Susac syndrome.

The V gene is TRBV30, the J gene TRBJ2-7; TRBD1 is a possible D gene (6 bases). The V gene lost 2 bases and the J gene lost 3 bases, with 11 bases spanning the gap. CDR3 size: 13 residues. Germline V gives CDR1 GTSNPN, CDR2 SVGIG (reference sequence). The CDR3 region is CAWSKQGVYEQYF. CDR3 coding DNA: TGTGCCTGGAGTAAACAGGGTGTCTACGAGCAGTACTTC.

A single count supports this clonotype. V and J are TRBV18 and TRBJ2-7; unclear D gene. This CDR3 region has 16 residues. Germline CDR1 is KGHSH and CDR2 is LQKENI. V was clipped by 2 bases and J by 4 bases, with 18 bases between them. The CDR3 DNA follows: TGTGCCAGCTCACCATTAGGTCCCTCAGCGACTTACGAGCAGTACTTC. Translated: CASSPLGPSATYEQYF.

This sequence joins TRBV20-1 and TRBJ2-3, with 8 bases aligning to TRBD2. V shed 3 bases and J 4 bases; nucleotides not matched to a gene: 0. CDR3 length: 12 amino acids. CDR1 DFQATT and CDR2 SNEGSKA come from the germline V gene (reference sequence). The DNA of the CDR3 is TGCAGTGCTAGCGGGGGGGCAGATACGCAGTATTTT. As protein: CSASGGADTQYF.

The chain is built from TRBV29-1 and TRBJ2-1; unclear D gene. There are 17 residues in the CDR3. Per germline, CDR1 SQVTM and CDR2 ANQGSEA. V shed 3 bases and J shed 0 bases, with 18 bases lying between them. Here the CDR3 reads CSVEGLLWTSSYNEQFF. DNA of the CDR3: TGCAGCGTTGAGGGCCTCCTATGGACCTCCTCCTACAATGAGCAGTTCTTC.